This T cell receptor beta chain was identified in a study of cytomegalovirus exposure and HLA in healthy donors. Use of 60 Vbeta and 13 Jbeta primers characterized the PCR. The repertoire was sequenced with immunoSEQ multiplex PCR; TCRdb's copy has only in-frame clones and lacks some. This table has 90,000 to 120,000 clones, 65% to 80% appearing once. This TCR derives from a male donor in good health and CMV-seronegative. The material sequenced was PBMCs.

The chain's CDR3 is CASSLAGLVNEQFF. As DNA, the CDR3 is TGTGCCAGCAGCTTAGCGGGGTTGGTCAATGAGCAGTTCTTC. The genes are TRBV7-3 and TRBJ2-1; D possibly corresponds to TRBD2 (6 bases). CDR3 length: 14 amino acids. The germline V and J ends were trimmed by 2 bases and 6 bases, with 11 bases remaining between them. Germline lookup yields CDR1 SGHTA and CDR2 FQGTGA.